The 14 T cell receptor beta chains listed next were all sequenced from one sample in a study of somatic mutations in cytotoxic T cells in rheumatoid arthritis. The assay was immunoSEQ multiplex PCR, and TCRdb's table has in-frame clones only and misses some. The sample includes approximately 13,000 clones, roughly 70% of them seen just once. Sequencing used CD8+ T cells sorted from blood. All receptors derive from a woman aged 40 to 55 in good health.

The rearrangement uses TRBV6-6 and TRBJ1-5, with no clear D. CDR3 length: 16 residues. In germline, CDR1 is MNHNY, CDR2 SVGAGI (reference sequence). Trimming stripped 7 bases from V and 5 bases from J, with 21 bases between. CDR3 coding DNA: TGTGCCAGCACCCCCGGACTCGCCCTTACTCATCAGCCCCAGCATTTT. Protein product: CASTPGLALTHQPQHF.

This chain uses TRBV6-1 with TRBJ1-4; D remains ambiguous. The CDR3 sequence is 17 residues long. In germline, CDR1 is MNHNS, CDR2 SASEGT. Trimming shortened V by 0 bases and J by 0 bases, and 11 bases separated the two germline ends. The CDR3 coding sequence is TGTGCCAGCAGTGAAGCCGTTTTGAGCTCAACTAATGAAAAACTGTTTTTT. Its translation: CASSEAVLSSTNEKLFF.

DNA for the CDR3: TGTGCCACCAGCAGGAGGCGGGAGGGCCGGGAGGAGCAGTACTTC. This gives the protein CATSRRREGREEQYF. V and J are TRBV15 and TRBJ2-7; 9 nucleotides match TRBD2. CDR1 LNHNV and CDR2 YYDKDF come from the germline V gene (reference sequence). V shed 3 bases, J shed 7 bases, and the junction held 10 bases outside the gene matches. The CDR3 sequence is 15 residues long.

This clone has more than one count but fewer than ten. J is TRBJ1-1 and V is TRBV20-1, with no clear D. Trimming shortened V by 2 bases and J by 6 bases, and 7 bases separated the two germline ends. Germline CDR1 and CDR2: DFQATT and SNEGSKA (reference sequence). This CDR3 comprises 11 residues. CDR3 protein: CSARSGPEAFF. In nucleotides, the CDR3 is TGCAGTGCTAGAAGCGGTCCTGAAGCTTTCTTT.

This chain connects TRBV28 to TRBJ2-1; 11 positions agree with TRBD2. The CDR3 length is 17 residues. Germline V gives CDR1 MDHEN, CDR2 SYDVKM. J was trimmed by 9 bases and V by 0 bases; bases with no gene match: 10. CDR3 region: CASSLWGLAVGPGEQFF. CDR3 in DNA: TGTGCCAGCAGTTTATGGGGACTAGCGGTTGGGCCCGGTGAGCAGTTCTTC.

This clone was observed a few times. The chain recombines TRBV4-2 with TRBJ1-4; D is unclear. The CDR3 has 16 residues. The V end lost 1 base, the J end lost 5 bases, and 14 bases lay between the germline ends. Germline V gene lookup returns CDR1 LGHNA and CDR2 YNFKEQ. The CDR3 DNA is TGTGCCAGCAGCCAAGCTGCGAGACCGACAAATGAAAAACTGTTTTTT. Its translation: CASSQAARPTNEKLFF.

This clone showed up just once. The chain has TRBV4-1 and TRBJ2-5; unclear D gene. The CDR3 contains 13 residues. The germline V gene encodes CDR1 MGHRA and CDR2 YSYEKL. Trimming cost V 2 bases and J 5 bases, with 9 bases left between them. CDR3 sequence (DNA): TGCGCCAGCAGCCAATGGCAGGCGGAGACCCAGTACTTC. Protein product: CASSQWQAETQYF.

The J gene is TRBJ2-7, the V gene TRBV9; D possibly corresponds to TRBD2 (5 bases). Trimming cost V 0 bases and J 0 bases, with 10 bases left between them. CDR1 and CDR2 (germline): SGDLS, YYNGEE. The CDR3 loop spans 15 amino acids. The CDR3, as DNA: TGTGCCAGCAGCGTAGGACCGGGGAGCTCCTACGAGCAGTACGTC. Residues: CASSVGPGSSYEQYV.

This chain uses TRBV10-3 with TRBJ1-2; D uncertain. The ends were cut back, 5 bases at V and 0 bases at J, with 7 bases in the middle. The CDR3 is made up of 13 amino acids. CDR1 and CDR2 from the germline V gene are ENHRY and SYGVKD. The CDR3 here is CAISNTANYGYTF. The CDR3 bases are TGTGCCATCAGTAACACAGCTAACTATGGCTACACCTTC.

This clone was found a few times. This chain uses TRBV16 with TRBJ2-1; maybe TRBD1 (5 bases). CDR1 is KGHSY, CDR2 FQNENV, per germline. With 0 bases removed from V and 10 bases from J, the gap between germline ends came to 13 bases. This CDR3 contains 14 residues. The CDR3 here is CASSQSVRAEEQFF. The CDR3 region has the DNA TGTGCCAGCAGCCAATCAGTCAGGGCTGAGGAGCAGTTCTTC.

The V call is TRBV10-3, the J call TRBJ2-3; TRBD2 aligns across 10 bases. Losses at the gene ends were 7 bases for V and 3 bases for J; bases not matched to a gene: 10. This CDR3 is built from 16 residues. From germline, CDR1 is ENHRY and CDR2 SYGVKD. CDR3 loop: CAINHELAGSTDTQYF. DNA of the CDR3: TGTGCCATCAACCACGAACTAGCGGGATCGACAGATACGCAGTATTTT.

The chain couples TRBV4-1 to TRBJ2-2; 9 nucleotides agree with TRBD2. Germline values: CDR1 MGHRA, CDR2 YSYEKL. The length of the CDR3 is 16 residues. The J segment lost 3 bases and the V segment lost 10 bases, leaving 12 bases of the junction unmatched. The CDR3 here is CATRGAGGSDTGELFF. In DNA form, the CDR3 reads TGCGCCACCAGGGGGGCGGGGGGGTCGGACACCGGGGAGCTGTTTTTT.

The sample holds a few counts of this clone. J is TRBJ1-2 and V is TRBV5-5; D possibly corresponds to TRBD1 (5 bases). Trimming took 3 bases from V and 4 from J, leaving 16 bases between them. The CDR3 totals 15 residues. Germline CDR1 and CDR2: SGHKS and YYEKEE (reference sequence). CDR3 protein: CASSSGTSFAYGYTF. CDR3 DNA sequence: TGTGCCAGCAGCTCCGGGACCTCCTTTGCCTATGGCTACACCTTC.

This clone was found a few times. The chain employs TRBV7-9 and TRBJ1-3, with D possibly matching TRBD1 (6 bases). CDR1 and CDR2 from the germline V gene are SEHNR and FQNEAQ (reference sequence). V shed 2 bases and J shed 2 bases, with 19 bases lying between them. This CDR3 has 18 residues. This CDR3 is CASSLTIPGALPGNTIYF. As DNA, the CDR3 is TGTGCCAGCAGCTTAACCATCCCAGGGGCTTTGCCTGGAAACACCATATATTTT.